Sequencing of this T cell receptor beta chain was carried out in a study of blood T cell repertoires in COVID-19. Methods used by the authors: Cell counts per sample came from amplifying reference gene primers. Only in-frame clones appear in the TCRdb table, and some are missing; sequencing was by immunoSEQ multiplex PCR. Clone size and the V and J calls come from that table; the DNA yielded D and trimming. In the table there are some 110,000 clones, roughly 87% of which are singletons. Sequenced material: peripheral blood. This TCR was recovered from a man in his fifties or sixties with acute or convalescent COVID-19.

CDR3 region: CASSQTLAGGPVDGELFF. In DNA form, the CDR3 reads TGCGCCAGCAGCCAGACCCTAGCGGGGGGGCCAGTGGACGGGGAGCTGTTTTTT. This chain uses TRBV4-1 with TRBJ2-2; TRBD2 agrees at 12 bases. Trimming took 3 bases from V and 7 from J; bases not matched to a gene: 12. The CDR3 has 18 amino acids. Germline CDR1 MGHRA, CDR2 YSYEKL.